The 18 T cell receptor beta chains reported below all come from one sample, sequenced in a study of Graves' ophthalmopathy and Graves' hyperthyroidism. RNA transcripts yielded amplified TCR beta CDR3 regions. First-round RT-PCR used HTBI primers; second-round multiplex PCR followed. In TCRdb, the multiplex PCR reads were re-called with MiXCR into one record per CDR3 protein. This sample carries approximately 700,000 distinct CDR3 sequences, over 40% of them seen once, and the ten largest clones take over 2.5%. The sequencing input was peripheral blood. The receptors come from an adult man with Graves' ophthalmopathy.

V usage is TRBV20-1 and J usage is TRBJ2-7; D might be TRBD2 (7 bases). The germline gives CDR1 DFQATT, CDR2 SNEGSKA (reference sequence). V was shortened by 0 bases and J by 7 bases, with 19 bases between the two germline ends. CDR3 size: 15 residues. The CDR3 DNA reads TGCAGTGCTAGAGATAGCGGGCTGGGGGCCGGGGAGCAGTACTTC. Protein sequence: CSARDSGLGAGEQYF.

This clonotype was picked up many times. This sequence joins TRBV19 and TRBJ1-5; the D gene is possibly TRBD1 (5 bases). Germline V gene sequence: CDR1 LNHDA, CDR2 SQIVND (reference sequence). The ends were cut back, 10 bases at V and 2 bases at J, with 27 bases in the middle. CDR3 length: 18 amino acids. CDR3 coding DNA: TGTGCCACCTCCGGGGCCCCAGGGAGCCTGTTCGGCAATCAGCCCCAGCATTTT. Protein: CATSGAPGSLFGNQPQHF.

The rearrangement uses TRBV10-2 and TRBJ1-5; D gene unclear. Germline V gene sequence: CDR1 WSHSY, CDR2 SAAADI. Deletions cut 5 bases from V and 5 bases from J, with 16 bases between. The CDR3 totals 15 residues. The CDR3 reads CASSTWAGSDQPQHF. As DNA, the CDR3 is TGCGCCAGCAGTACCTGGGCTGGTTCGGATCAGCCCCAGCATTTT.

This clonotype was picked up many times. This sequence joins TRBV7-2 and TRBJ2-2; D call uncertain. Germline V gene data show CDR1 as SGHTA and CDR2 as FQGNSA. The CDR3 runs 14 residues. Trimming took off 1 base at V and 0 bases at J, with 3 bases between the two ends. DNA of the CDR3: TGTGCCAGCAGCTTAGTGCCGAACACCGGGGAGCTGTTTTTT. This encodes CASSLVPNTGELFF.

The chain is built from TRBV10-3 and TRBJ2-3; no firm D call. Trimming took off 4 bases at V and 2 bases at J, with 13 bases between the two ends. The CDR3 contains 15 residues. Germline V gene lookup returns CDR1 ENHRY and CDR2 SYGVKD. The CDR3 nucleotides are TGTGCCATCAGTGGGCAGCCGGCGTCCACAGATACGCAGTATTTT. As protein: CAISGQPASTDTQYF.

This clonotype was detected only a few times. A read error may produce the germline difference seen at one junction end. The V and J genes are TRBV4-1 and TRBJ1-2; D might be TRBD1 (6 bases). The germline gives CDR1 MGHRA, CDR2 YSYEKL. The CDR3 is made up of 15 amino acids. The CDR3, as DNA: TGTGCCAGCAGCCAAGATCTTAACAGGGACTATGGCTACACCTTC. Amino acids: CASSQDLNRDYGYTF.

This clonotype was recorded many times. The chain links TRBV7-9 to TRBJ1-5; D call uncertain. Trimming removed 5 bases from V and 5 bases from J, with 7 bases in between. Germline V gives CDR1 SEHNR, CDR2 FQNEAQ (reference sequence). There are 12 residues in the CDR3. The CDR3 loop reads CASSAPDQPQHF. CDR3 DNA: TGTGCCAGCAGCGCCCCCGATCAGCCCCAGCATTTT. The whole variable domain, filled in from reference TRBV7-9 and TRBJ1-5, reads DTGVSQNPRHKITKRGQNVTFRCDPISEHNRLYWYRQTLGQGPEFLTYFQNEAQLEKSRLLSDRFSAERPKGSFSTLEIQRTEQGDSAMYLCASSAPDQPQHFGDGTRLSIL.

This clonotype was counted only a few times. The chain couples TRBV3-1 to TRBJ2-5; tentative D call: TRBD1 (5 bases). Between the trimmed V and J ends, which lost 0 bases and 0 bases, there was a span of 8 bases. CDR1 and CDR2 from the germline V gene are LGHDT and YNNKEL (reference sequence). This CDR3 is 15 amino acids long. This CDR3 is CASSQDVGDQETQYF. CDR3 bases: TGTGCCAGCAGCCAAGATGTAGGGGACCAAGAGACCCAGTACTTC.

The chain uses TRBV12-3 or TRBV12-4 and TRBJ1-4; D is perhaps TRBD1 (5 bases). CDR3 size: 14 residues. V shed 6 bases and J shed 3 bases, with 11 bases lying between them. The DNA for the CDR3 is TGTGCCAGCAGGAAGGCGGGGGCTAATGAAAAACTGTTTTTT. It is translated as CASRKAGANEKLFF.

This clonotype was observed many times. The chain has TRBV6-6 and TRBJ1-2, with D perhaps matching TRBD1 (5 bases). V was clipped by 7 bases and J by 8 bases, with 11 bases between them. CDR3 size: 11 residues. Germline CDR1 reads MNHNY; CDR2 reads SVGAGI (reference sequence). CDR3 sequence: CASTGGGGYTF. The CDR3 coding sequence is TGTGCCAGCACTGGGGGAGGCGGCTACACCTTC.

The chain carries TRBV19 and TRBJ2-6; TRBD1 agrees at 7 bases. Trimming took 5 bases from V and 0 from J; bases not matched to a gene: 7. The CDR3 spans 17 residues. Germline lookup yields CDR1 LNHDA and CDR2 SQIVND (reference sequence). The CDR3 here is CASSYDRDSSGANVLTF. CDR3 coding DNA: TGTGCCAGTAGTTATGACCGGGACAGCTCTGGGGCCAACGTCCTGACTTTC.

This chain links TRBV20-1 with TRBJ1-5; D gene uncertain. This CDR3 contains 13 residues. Germline V lookup: CDR1 DFQATT, CDR2 SNEGSKA (reference sequence). V was pared by 3 bases and J by 11 bases, with 17 bases between. CDR3 loop: CSARTSGIETQHF. The CDR3 bases are TGCAGTGCTAGGACTAGCGGGATAGAGACCCAGCATTTT.

Details on this clonotype: This may come from a read error, since a much larger clone is one base off. Here the CDR3 omits its conserved ending phenylalanine or tryptophan, so a read error is the likely source. The chain joins TRBV6-1 to TRBJ2-5; TRBD2 might be the D (6 bases). CDR3 size: 13 residues. CDR1 MNHNS and CDR2 SASEGT come from the germline V gene. The V end was cut by 6 bases, the J end by 2 bases, with 10 bases between. CDR3 coding DNA: TGTGCCAGCAGCTTCCGGGAGCAAGAGACCCAGTACTGC. Translated: CASSFREQETQYC.

This clonotype appeared a few times. The chain combines TRBV9 with TRBJ2-2; 7 bases match TRBD1. Trimming cost V 4 bases and J 8 bases; bases outside gene matches: 2. This CDR3 is 12 amino acids long. In germline, CDR1 is SGDLS, CDR2 YYNGEE. Here the CDR3 reads CASSRGQGELFF. DNA for the CDR3: TGTGCCAGCAGCCGGGGACAGGGGGAGCTGTTTTTT.

The chain carries TRBV7-2 and TRBJ2-7; the match to TRBD1 covers 11 bases. The trim removed 5 bases at V and 6 bases at J, leaving 9 bases unmatched. Germline loops: CDR1 SGHTA, CDR2 FQGNSA. This CDR3 spans 15 amino acids. CDR3 coding DNA: TGTGCCAGCAGCACACTCCGGGACAGGGGGTTCGAGCAGTACTTC. As protein: CASSTLRDRGFEQYF.

This clonotype was detected once. Without the conserved terminal phenylalanine or tryptophan, this CDR3 likely stems from a read error. The DNA is omitted, as the CDR3 cannot be located on it reliably, and the CDR3 follows TCRdb's listing. The V gene is TRBV7-9, the J gene TRBJ1-6; the table's TRBD1 call for D was not verified on the DNA. Germline values: CDR1 SEHNR, CDR2 FQNEAQ (reference sequence). Counting both end residues, the CDR3 totals 10 amino acids. The CDR3: CASSLPGAPS.

The rearrangement links TRBV25-1 to TRBJ1-1; 7 bases match TRBD1. Germline loops: CDR1 MGHDK, CDR2 SYGVNS. The CDR3 spans 12 residues. Trimming at V came to 8 bases and at J to 8 bases, leaving 8 bases not matched to a gene. The chain's CDR3 is CASSRGGVEAFF. As DNA, the CDR3 is TGTGCCAGCTCTCGAGGGGGCGTCGAAGCTTTCTTT.

The J gene is TRBJ2-5, the V gene TRBV19, with D perhaps given as TRBD1 or TRBD2 (5 bases each). The V gene's germline CDR1 is LNHDA and CDR2 SQIVND (reference sequence). This CDR3 is 13 amino acids long. Trimming stripped 11 bases from V and 2 bases from J, with 15 bases between. CDR3 residues: CAWTGANQETQYF. DNA of the CDR3: TGTGCCTGGACCGGGGCGAATCAAGAGACCCAGTACTTC.